This T cell receptor beta chain was identified during a study of T-cell reconstitution after alpha-beta-depleted transplantation in children. The V gene end was trimmed by 6 bases and the J gene end by 10 bases; junction bases not matched to a gene: 14. The length of the CDR3 is 14 residues. Unique molecular identifiers were used in preparing the TCRbeta library. MiXCR was run by TCRdb on the PCR reads, yielding one entry per CDR3 protein. Of 550,000 to 800,000 distinct CDR3 sequences in the sample, around 13% were seen once. The TCR sequence derives from a girl aged 2 to 9 with congenital amegakaryocytic thrombocytopenia, due to receive a stem cell transplant. This specimen consisted of PBMCs, obtained before TCRalphabeta/CD19-depleted stem cell transplant. V and J are TRBV12-3 or TRBV12-4 and TRBJ1-2, with 7 bases fitting TRBD1. CDR3 in DNA: TGTGCCAGCAGAAAACCGGGACAGATTTCAGTCTACACCTTC. This codes for CASRKPGQISVYTF.